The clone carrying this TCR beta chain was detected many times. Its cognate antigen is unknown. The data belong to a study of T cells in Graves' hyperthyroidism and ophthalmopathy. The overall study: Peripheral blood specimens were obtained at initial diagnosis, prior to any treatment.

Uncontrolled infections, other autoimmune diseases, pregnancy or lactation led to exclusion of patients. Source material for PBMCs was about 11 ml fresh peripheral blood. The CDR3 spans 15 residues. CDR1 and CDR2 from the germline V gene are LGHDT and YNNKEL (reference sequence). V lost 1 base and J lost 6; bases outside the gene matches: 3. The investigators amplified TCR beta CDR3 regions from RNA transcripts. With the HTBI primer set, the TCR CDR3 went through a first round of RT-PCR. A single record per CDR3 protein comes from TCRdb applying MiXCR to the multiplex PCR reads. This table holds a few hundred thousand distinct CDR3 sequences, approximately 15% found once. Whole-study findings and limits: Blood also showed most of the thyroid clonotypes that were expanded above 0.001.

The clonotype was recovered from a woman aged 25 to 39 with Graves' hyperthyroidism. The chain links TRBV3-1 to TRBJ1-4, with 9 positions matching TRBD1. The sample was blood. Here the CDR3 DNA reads TGTGCCAGCAGCCAAGGGACAGGGGAATATGAAAAACTGTTTTTT. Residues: CASSQGTGEYEKLFF.